This T cell receptor beta chain was found in a study of T cells in Graves' hyperthyroidism and ophthalmopathy. Patients between 18 and 65 years old had hyperthyroidism, newly diagnosed and lasting under 2 months. The CDR3 length is 21 residues. From germline, CDR1 is MDHEN and CDR2 SYDVKM. V shed 2 bases and J shed 0 bases, with 23 bases lying between them. TCR beta CDR3 regions were amplified from RNA transcripts. RT-PCR in the first round (using the HTBI primer set) targeted the TCR CDR3. One entry per CDR3 protein, called by TCRdb with MiXCR from the multiplex PCR reads. The table records some 500,000 distinct CDR3 sequences, over 13% of them present only once. The table lists this clonotype with many counts.

The origin of this receptor is a woman aged 18-29 years with Graves' hyperthyroidism. Material for sequencing was blood. This chain uses TRBV28 with TRBJ1-6; the D gene is possibly TRBD1 (6 bases). The CDR3 DNA reads TGTGCCAGCAGTTTACCCGTAAGATCGGGGGCCTTGAGCTCCTATAATTCACCCCTCCACTTT. It encodes CASSLPVRSGALSSYNSPLHF.